The 28 T cell receptor beta chains below were found in one sample sequenced in a study of Ad26.COV2.S vaccination and SARS-CoV-2 variants. Clones were read by immunoSEQ multiplex PCR, and TCRdb kept only the in-frame ones, dropping some. This table has 350,000 to 450,000 clones, about 90% appearing once. This sample's treatment: some 19 received Ad26.COV2.S at low or high dose, single or two shots; five or six received placebo; per-sample allocation not given. Following the first vaccine or placebo injection, samples were taken on day 63. The sample in question was peripheral blood, obtained in a trial of Ad26.COV2.S vaccine versus placebo. All receptors derive from a person between 18 and 60 years old who received the Ad26.COV2.S COVID-19 vaccine or a placebo.

The CDR3 loop is CASSQDLGFSGNTIYF. DNA for the CDR3: TGTGCCAGCAGCCAAGATCTAGGTTTCTCTGGAAACACCATATATTTT. The genes are TRBV3-1 (or the pseudogene TRBV3-2) and TRBJ1-3; no reliable D call. Trimming stripped 0 bases from V and 0 bases from J, with 9 bases between. Per germline, CDR1 LGHDT and CDR2 YNNKEL (reference sequence). This CDR3 has 16 amino acids.

J is TRBJ2-3 and V is TRBV10-2; 8 nucleotides line up with TRBD2. V shed 0 bases and J 7 bases; nucleotides not matched to a gene: 6. The CDR3 runs 15 residues. Germline V gene data show CDR1 as WSHSY and CDR2 as SAAADI. CDR3 in DNA: TGCGCCAGCAGTGAGTCGGGGCCGGGGGGGAATACGCAGTATTTT. Translation gives CASSESGPGGNTQYF.

CDR3 coding DNA: TGTGCCAGTAGGATGACGGGGGGATATGGCTACACCTTC. This sequence encodes CASRMTGGYGYTF. The chain uses TRBV19 and TRBJ1-2; D is perhaps TRBD1 (5 bases). The CDR3 contains 13 residues. The V gene's germline CDR1 is LNHDA and CDR2 SQIVND (reference sequence). V lost 6 bases and J lost 5, with 13 bases in between.

V and J are TRBV7-9 and TRBJ1-1; a weak D match, TRBD1 (6 bases). There are 12 residues in the CDR3. The germline V gene encodes CDR1 SEHNR and CDR2 FQNEAQ (reference sequence). V was shortened by 5 bases and J by 10 bases, with 14 bases between the two germline ends. The CDR3 DNA follows: TGTGCCAGCAGCGGACCGGGACAAAGAGCTTTCTTT. Its protein is CASSGPGQRAFF.

The chain carries TRBV6-5 and TRBJ1-2; tentatively, D is TRBD1 (6 bases). CDR3 length equals 15 residues. The V gene's germline CDR1 is MNHEY and CDR2 SVGAGI. The germline V and J ends were trimmed by 5 bases and 4 bases, with 17 bases remaining between them. The DNA of the CDR3 is TGTGCCAGCAGTCCCTTGACAGGCAGGAGCTATGGCTACACCTTC. Protein sequence: CASSPLTGRSYGYTF.

This clone showed up many times. V and J are TRBV6-2 or TRBV6-3 and TRBJ1-1, with D tentatively TRBD1 (6 bases). Germline CDR1 MNHEY, CDR2 SVGEGT. V lost 1 base and J 3 bases, leaving 12 bases between the germline ends. The CDR3 runs 15 residues. In DNA form, the CDR3 reads TGTGCCAGCAGTTACTGGGACACGGGATACACTGAAGCTTTCTTT. This codes for CASSYWDTGYTEAFF.

V gene TRBV18 combines with J gene TRBJ2-2; D might be TRBD1 (5 bases). The length of the CDR3 is 18 residues. Germline lookup yields CDR1 KGHSH and CDR2 LQKENI. Between the trimmed V and J ends, which lost 2 bases and 5 bases, there was a span of 21 bases. As DNA, the CDR3 is TGTGCCAGCTCACCAATCCAGGCTCAGGGTCTCGGAACCGGGGAGCTGTTTTTT. Residues: CASSPIQAQGLGTGELFF.

The rearrangement links TRBV25-1 to TRBJ2-7; D gene uncertain. The CDR3 length is 13 residues. Trimming took 4 bases from V and 0 from J, leaving 7 bases between them. Per germline, CDR1 MGHDK and CDR2 SYGVNS. The CDR3 here is CASSGLASYEQYF. The CDR3 coding sequence is TGTGCCAGCAGTGGACTGGCCTCCTACGAGCAGTACTTC.

This chain connects TRBV6-6 to TRBJ1-1; D call uncertain. This CDR3 is 14 amino acids long. The germline CDR1 and CDR2 sequences are MNHNY and SVGAGI (reference sequence). V shed 5 bases and J shed 1 base, with 11 bases lying between them. For the CDR3, the DNA is TGTGCCAGCAGTCACCAAAGAACGAACACTGAAGCTTTCTTT. Translating it yields CASSHQRTNTEAFF.

This clone appeared once. The chain couples TRBV25-1 to TRBJ2-7; possibly TRBD1 for D (5 bases). V gave up 0 bases and J gave up 2 bases, with 11 bases separating them. CDR1 and CDR2 (germline): MGHDK, SYGVNS. This CDR3 region has 15 residues. CDR3 amino acids: CASSEYVAGTYEQYF. CDR3 nucleotides: TGTGCCAGCAGTGAATATGTGGCAGGGACCTACGAGCAGTACTTC.

The V and J genes are TRBV19 and TRBJ1-5; D is perhaps TRBD1 (6 bases). CDR3 size: 15 residues. The germline V gene has CDR1 LNHDA and CDR2 SQIVND (reference sequence). V was cut by 3 bases and J by 2 bases, with 11 bases left in between. As DNA, the CDR3 is TGTGCCAGTAGTATCCCACAGGGAGGCAATCAGCCCCAGCATTTT. This sequence encodes CASSIPQGGNQPQHF.

This chain connects TRBV7-2 to TRBJ2-1; TRBD1 aligns across 8 bases. The V and J ends lost 2 bases and 7 bases, in that order; junction bases with no gene match: 19. The CDR3 length is 19 residues. Per the germline V gene, CDR1 is SGHTA and CDR2 is FQGNSA. CDR3 nucleotides: TGTGCCAGCAGCTTAATGGGAAGGACAGGGAGGCGGTTAAAAAATGAGCAGTTCTTC. Amino acid sequence: CASSLMGRTGRRLKNEQFF. Combining the CDR3 with reference TRBV7-2 and TRBJ2-1 gives the whole variable domain GAGVSQSPSNKVTEKGKDVELRCDPISGHTALYWYRQSLGQGLEFLIYFQGNSAPDKSGLPSDRFSAERTGGSVSTLTIQRTQQEDSAVYLCASSLMGRTGRRLKNEQFFGPGTRLTVL.

J is TRBJ1-5 and V is TRBV27; the D is unclear. CDR1 MNHEY and CDR2 SMNVEV come from the germline V gene (reference sequence). With 3 bases removed from V and 6 bases from J, the gap between germline ends came to 18 bases. CDR3 length: 16 residues. In nucleotides, the CDR3 is TGTGCCAGCAGTTTTCTGGGTTCCAGAGAAGGTCAGCCCCAGCATTTT. It is translated as CASSFLGSREGQPQHF.

This chain uses TRBV11-2 with TRBJ2-1; 8 bases fit TRBD2. The germline V gene encodes CDR1 SGHAT and CDR2 FQNNGV. V shed 7 bases, J shed 2 bases, and the junction held 4 bases outside the gene matches. CDR3 length: 14 residues. The CDR3 coding sequence is TGTGCCAGCAACAGCGGGGGAACCTACAATGAGCAGTTCTTC. As protein: CASNSGGTYNEQFF. The full variable domain, in which reference TRBV11-2 and TRBJ2-1 provide the parts outside the CDR3, is EAGVAQSPRYKIIEKRQSVAFWCNPISGHATLYWYQQILGQGPKLLIQFQNNGVVDDSQLPKDRFSAERLKGVDSTLKIQPAKLEDSAVYLCASNSGGTYNEQFFGPGTRLTVL.

The gene calls are TRBV7-2 and TRBJ2-2, with D unclear. Germline CDR1 SGHTA, CDR2 FQGNSA. This CDR3 is built from 13 residues. The V gene lost 2 bases and the J gene lost 7 bases, with 8 bases spanning the gap. DNA for the CDR3: TGTGCCAGCAGCTTACCCCCAGGCGGGGAGCTGTTTTTT. It yields the protein CASSLPPGGELFF.

This rearrangement joins TRBV4-3 to TRBJ1-4; no clear D gene. Germline values: CDR1 LGHNA, CDR2 YSLEER. The V end lost 3 bases, the J end lost 6 bases, and 8 bases lay between the germline ends. The CDR3 has 13 residues. The DNA of the CDR3 is TGCGCCAGCAGCCAGCGCAGATATGAAAAACTGTTTTTT. Its protein is CASSQRRYEKLFF.

V gene TRBV28 combines with J gene TRBJ1-5; D is unresolved. The germline V and J ends were trimmed by 3 bases and 0 bases, with 6 bases remaining between them. The germline CDR1 and CDR2 sequences are MDHEN and SYDVKM. The CDR3 is made up of 14 amino acids. CDR3 protein: CASSFPYSNQPQHF. Here the CDR3 DNA reads TGTGCCAGCAGTTTTCCGTATAGCAATCAGCCCCAGCATTTT.

V usage is TRBV7-8 and J usage is TRBJ2-1; a weak D match, TRBD1 (5 bases). The CDR3 loop spans 19 amino acids. V was cut by 1 base and J by 5 bases, with 24 bases left in between. The germline gives CDR1 SGHVS, CDR2 FQNEAQ. The CDR3 region has the DNA TGTGCCAGCAGCTTAGGGGCCCAGGGCACGAGATTTATACACAATGAGCAGTTCTTC. Its protein product is CASSLGAQGTRFIHNEQFF.

The chain recombines TRBV7-9 with TRBJ1-1; 8 nucleotides line up with TRBD1. The germline gives CDR1 SEHNR, CDR2 FQNEAQ (reference sequence). Trimming took 5 bases from V and 7 from J; bases not matched to a gene: 6. The length of the CDR3 is 13 residues. Written as DNA, the CDR3 is TGTGCCAGCAGCCCCGGGACAGGCAATGAAGCTTTCTTT. Protein product: CASSPGTGNEAFF.

The chain is built from TRBV7-6 and TRBJ2-7, with 7 bases matching TRBD1. In germline, CDR1 is SGHVS, CDR2 FNYEAQ. The CDR3 sequence is 15 residues long. Losses at the gene ends were 5 bases for V and 2 bases for J; bases not matched to a gene: 9. For the CDR3, the DNA is TGTGCCAGCAGCATAACAGGGGACCCTACCTACGAGCAGTACTTC. It encodes CASSITGDPTYEQYF. Supplemented by reference TRBV7-6 and TRBJ2-7, the full variable domain reads GAGVSQSPRYKVTKRGQDVALRCDPISGHVSLYWYRQALGQGPEFLTYFNYEAQQDKSGLPNDRFSAERPEGSISTLTIQRTEQRDSAMYRCASSITGDPTYEQYFGPGTRLTVT.

The chain is built from TRBV7-2 and TRBJ2-7; TRBD1 matches 7 bases. This CDR3 is built from 17 residues. V shed 0 bases, J shed 2 bases, and the junction held 10 bases outside the gene matches. Germline-derived CDR1 and CDR2 are SGHTA and FQGNSA. CDR3 loop: CASSLATGQRFTYEQYF. The CDR3 nucleotides read TGTGCCAGCAGCTTAGCCACGGGACAGAGATTTACCTACGAGCAGTACTTC.

The J gene is TRBJ1-2, the V gene TRBV16; D remains ambiguous. V shed 0 bases and J shed 7 bases, with 21 bases lying between them. There are 17 residues in the CDR3. CDR1 is KGHSY, CDR2 FQNENV, per germline. In DNA, the CDR3 is TGTGCCAGCAGCCAATCTTTAATTGCCCGGAATAGCGGTGGCTACACCTTC. Translating it yields CASSQSLIARNSGGYTF.

A note on this clone: A read error is possible here, since a much larger clone lies one base away. J is TRBJ2-7 and V is TRBV9, with D unclear. V was cut by 3 bases and J by 4 bases, with 2 bases left in between. From germline, CDR1 is SGDLS and CDR2 YYNGEE. The CDR3 spans 10 residues. The CDR3 reads CASSEYEQYF. The CDR3 DNA is TGTGCCAGCAGCGAGTACGAGCAGTACTTC.

V gene TRBV9 combines with J gene TRBJ2-5; the D is unclear. The CDR3 loop spans 15 amino acids. Per the germline V gene, CDR1 is SGDLS and CDR2 is YYNGEE. The V end lost 0 bases, the J end lost 2 bases, and 11 bases lay between the germline ends. DNA of the CDR3: TGTGCCAGCAGCGTAGGCGTTAAACTACAAGAGACCCAGTACTTC. Translated: CASSVGVKLQETQYF.

This clone was detected a few times. The rearrangement links TRBV4-1 to TRBJ1-1; D remains ambiguous. Between the trimmed V and J ends, which lost 3 bases and 0 bases, there was a span of 11 bases. The CDR3 is 15 residues long. The V gene's germline CDR1 is MGHRA and CDR2 YSYEKL. This CDR3 reads CASSHRLSMNTEAFF. CDR3 bases: TGCGCCAGCAGCCACAGACTCAGCATGAACACTGAAGCTTTCTTT.

Details on this clone: Distinct nucleotide sequences in the sample also encode this CDR3. The CDR3 sequence is CASSSGYEQYF. CDR3 bases: TGTGCCAGCAGTAGTGGCTACGAGCAGTACTTC. This rearrangement joins TRBV12-3 or TRBV12-4 to TRBJ2-7; D remains unclear. The V end was cut by 5 bases, the J end by 3 bases, with 5 bases between. The CDR3 totals 11 residues.

The chain carries TRBV15 and TRBJ2-3, with D perhaps TRBD2 (6 bases). V was pared by 1 base and J by 7 bases, with 30 bases between. Looked up from germline, CDR1 is LNHNV and CDR2 is YYDKDF (reference sequence). The CDR3 spans 20 residues. In DNA, the CDR3 is TGTGCCACCAGCAGAGGGGGATGGGCGGGGACGACCAACATCGTCCATACGCAGTATTTT. Translated, it gives CATSRGGWAGTTNIVHTQYF.

The V and J genes are TRBV6-6 and TRBJ1-1, with D unresolved. CDR1 is MNHNY, CDR2 SVGAGI, per germline (reference sequence). The CDR3 sequence is 14 residues long. V was shortened by 0 bases and J by 1 base, with 6 bases between the two germline ends. The chain's CDR3 is CASSYSTPNTEAFF. In nucleotides, the CDR3 is TGTGCCAGCAGTTACTCGACCCCGAACACTGAAGCTTTCTTT.